This T cell receptor beta chain originates from a study of blood T cell repertoires in COVID-19. Study details: PBMCs, B-cell-depleted T cells, or T cells were the source of the cDNA or gDNA that made up the material.

Source study methods: How many nucleated cells were present was estimated from reference gene primer amplification. TCRdb's copy holds only in-frame clones and misses some; the assay was immunoSEQ multiplex PCR. V and J calls and clone size are given by that table; D and trimming were obtained from the DNA. The table has 390,000 or so clones, about 89% seen once. Recruited during active infection, patients (from Seattle) were subsequently followed longitudinally. This CDR3 region has 15 residues. The germline gives CDR1 DFQATT, CDR2 SNEGSKA (reference sequence). The ends lost 3 bases at V and 3 bases at J; junction bases unmatched: 9.

This sequence originates from a woman under 40 with COVID-19, enrolled during active disease. The genes are TRBV20-1 and TRBJ2-7, with TRBD1 identical over 9 bases. What was sequenced was peripheral blood. CDR3 sequence reads: CSASFPGQGVYEQYF. The CDR3 region has the DNA TGCAGTGCTAGTTTCCCGGGACAGGGTGTCTACGAGCAGTACTTC.